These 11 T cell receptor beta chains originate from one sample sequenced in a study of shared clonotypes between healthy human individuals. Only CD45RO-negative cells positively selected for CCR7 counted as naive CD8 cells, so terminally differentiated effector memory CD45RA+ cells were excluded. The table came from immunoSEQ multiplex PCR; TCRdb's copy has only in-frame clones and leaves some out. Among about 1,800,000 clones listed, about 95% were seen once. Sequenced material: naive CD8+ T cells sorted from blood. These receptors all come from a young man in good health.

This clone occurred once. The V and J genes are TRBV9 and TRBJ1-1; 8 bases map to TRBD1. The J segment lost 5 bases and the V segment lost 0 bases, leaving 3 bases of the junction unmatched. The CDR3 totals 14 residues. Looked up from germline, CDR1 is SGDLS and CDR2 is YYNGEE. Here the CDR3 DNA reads TGTGCCAGCAGCGTAGGAGGACAGGGAACTGAAGCTTTCTTT. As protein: CASSVGGQGTEAFF.

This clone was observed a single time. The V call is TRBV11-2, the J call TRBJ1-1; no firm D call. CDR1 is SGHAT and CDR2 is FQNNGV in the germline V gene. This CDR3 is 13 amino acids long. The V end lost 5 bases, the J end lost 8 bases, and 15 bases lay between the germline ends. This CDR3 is CASSVGPSFEAFF. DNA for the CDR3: TGTGCCAGCAGCGTAGGACCCTCATTCGAAGCTTTCTTT.

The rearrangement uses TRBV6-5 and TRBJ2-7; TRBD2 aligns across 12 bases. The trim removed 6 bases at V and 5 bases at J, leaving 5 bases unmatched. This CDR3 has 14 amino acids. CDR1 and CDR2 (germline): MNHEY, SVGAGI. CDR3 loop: CASRETSGSHEQYF. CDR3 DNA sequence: TGTGCCAGCAGGGAGACTAGCGGGAGCCACGAGCAGTACTTC.

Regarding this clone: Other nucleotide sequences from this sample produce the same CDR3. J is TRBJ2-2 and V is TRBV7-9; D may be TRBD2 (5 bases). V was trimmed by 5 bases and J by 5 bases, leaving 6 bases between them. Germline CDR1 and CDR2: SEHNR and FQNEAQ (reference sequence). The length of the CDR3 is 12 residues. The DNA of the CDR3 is TGTGCCAGCAGCCGGGAAACCGGGGAGCTGTTTTTT. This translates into CASSRETGELFF.

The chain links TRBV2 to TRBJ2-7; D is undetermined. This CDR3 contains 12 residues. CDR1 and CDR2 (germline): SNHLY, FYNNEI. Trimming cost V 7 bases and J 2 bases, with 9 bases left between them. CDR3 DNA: TGTGCCAGCACCTCCTTTGCCTACGAGCAGTACTTC. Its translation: CASTSFAYEQYF.

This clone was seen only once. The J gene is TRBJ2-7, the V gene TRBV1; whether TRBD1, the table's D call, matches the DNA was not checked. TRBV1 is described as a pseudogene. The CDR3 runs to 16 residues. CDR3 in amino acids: CTSSQGIDRASYEQYF. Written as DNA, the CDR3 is TGCACCAGCAGCCAAGGCATTGACAGGGCATCCTACGAGCAGTACTTC.

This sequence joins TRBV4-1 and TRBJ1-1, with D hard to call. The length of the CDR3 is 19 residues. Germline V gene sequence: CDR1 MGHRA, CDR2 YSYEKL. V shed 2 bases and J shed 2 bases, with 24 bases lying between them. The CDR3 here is CASSQTNPYPEGVNTEAFF. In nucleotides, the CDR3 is TGCGCCAGCAGCCAAACCAATCCGTACCCCGAGGGAGTCAACACTGAAGCTTTCTTT.

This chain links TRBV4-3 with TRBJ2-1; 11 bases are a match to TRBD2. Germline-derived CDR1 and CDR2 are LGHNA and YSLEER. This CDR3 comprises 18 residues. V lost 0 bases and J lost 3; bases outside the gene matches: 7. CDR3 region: CASSQDMVTSGIYNEQFF. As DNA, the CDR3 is TGCGCCAGCAGCCAAGATATGGTGACTAGCGGGATCTACAATGAGCAGTTCTTC.

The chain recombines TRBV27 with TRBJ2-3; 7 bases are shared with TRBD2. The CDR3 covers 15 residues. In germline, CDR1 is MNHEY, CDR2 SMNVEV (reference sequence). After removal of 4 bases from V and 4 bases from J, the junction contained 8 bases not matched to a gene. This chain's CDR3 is CASSWEGGGPDTQYF. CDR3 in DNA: TGTGCCAGCAGTTGGGAGGGAGGAGGCCCAGATACGCAGTATTTT.

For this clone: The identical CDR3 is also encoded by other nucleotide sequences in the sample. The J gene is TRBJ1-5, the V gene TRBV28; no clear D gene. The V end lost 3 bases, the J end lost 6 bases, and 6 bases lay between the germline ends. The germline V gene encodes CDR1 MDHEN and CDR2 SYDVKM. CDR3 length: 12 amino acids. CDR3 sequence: CASSLWGQPQHF. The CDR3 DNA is TGTGCCAGCAGTTTGTGGGGTCAGCCCCAGCATTTT.

The CDR3 loop reads CASSTGTGLAREQYF. The CDR3 DNA is TGTGCCAGCAGCACAGGGACCGGTCTAGCTAGGGAGCAGTACTTC. The genes are TRBV21-1 and TRBJ2-7. TRBV21-1 is recorded as a pseudogene. The CDR3 runs to 15 residues.